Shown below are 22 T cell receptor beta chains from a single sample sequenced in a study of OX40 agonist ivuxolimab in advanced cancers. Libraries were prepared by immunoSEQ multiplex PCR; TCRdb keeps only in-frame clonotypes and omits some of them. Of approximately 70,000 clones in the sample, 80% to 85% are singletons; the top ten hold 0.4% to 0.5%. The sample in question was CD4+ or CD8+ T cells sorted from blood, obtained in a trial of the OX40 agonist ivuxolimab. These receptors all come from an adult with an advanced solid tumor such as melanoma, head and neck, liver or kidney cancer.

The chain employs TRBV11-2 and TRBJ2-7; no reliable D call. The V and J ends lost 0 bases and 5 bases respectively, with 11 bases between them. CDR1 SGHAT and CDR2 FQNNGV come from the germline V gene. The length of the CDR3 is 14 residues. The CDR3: CASSLDHYNHEQYV. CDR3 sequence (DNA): TGTGCCAGCAGCTTAGATCATTACAACCACGAGCAGTACGTC.

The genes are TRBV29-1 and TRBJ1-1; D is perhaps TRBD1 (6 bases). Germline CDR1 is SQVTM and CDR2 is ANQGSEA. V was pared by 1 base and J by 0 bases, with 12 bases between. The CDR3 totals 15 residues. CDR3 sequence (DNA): TGCAGCGTTGAAGTGCAGGGGCACATGAACACTGAAGCTTTCTTT. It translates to CSVEVQGHMNTEAFF. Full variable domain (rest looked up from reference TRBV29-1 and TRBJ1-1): SAVISQKPSRDICQRGTSLTIQCQVDSQVTMMFWYRQQPGQSLTLIATANQGSEATYESGFVIDKFPISRPNLTFSTLTVSNMSPEDSSIYLCSVEVQGHMNTEAFFGQGTRLTVV.

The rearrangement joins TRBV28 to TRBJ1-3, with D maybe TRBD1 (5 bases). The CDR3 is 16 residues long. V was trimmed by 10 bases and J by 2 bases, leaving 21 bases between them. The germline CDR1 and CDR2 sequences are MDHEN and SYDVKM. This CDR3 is CATVRGGGTTGNTIYF. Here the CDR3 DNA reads TGTGCCACCGTACGGGGCGGTGGGACGACTGGAAACACCATATATTTT.

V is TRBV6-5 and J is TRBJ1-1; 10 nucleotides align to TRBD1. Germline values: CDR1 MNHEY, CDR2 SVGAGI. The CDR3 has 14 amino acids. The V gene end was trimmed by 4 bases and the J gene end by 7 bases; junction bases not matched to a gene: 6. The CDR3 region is CASSFKRDRGEAFF. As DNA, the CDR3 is TGTGCCAGCAGTTTTAAACGGGACAGGGGTGAAGCTTTCTTT.

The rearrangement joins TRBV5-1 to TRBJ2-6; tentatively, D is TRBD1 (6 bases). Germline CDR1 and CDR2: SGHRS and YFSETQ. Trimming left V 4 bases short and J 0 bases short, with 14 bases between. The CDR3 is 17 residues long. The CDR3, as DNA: TGCGCCAGCAGCGAGGGACACCTCTCCTCTGGGGCCAACGTCCTGACTTTC. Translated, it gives CASSEGHLSSGANVLTF.

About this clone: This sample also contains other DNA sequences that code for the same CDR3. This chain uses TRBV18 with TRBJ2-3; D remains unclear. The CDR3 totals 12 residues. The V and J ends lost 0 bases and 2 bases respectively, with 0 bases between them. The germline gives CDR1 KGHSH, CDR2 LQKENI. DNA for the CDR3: TGTGCCAGCTCACCACCCACAGATACGCAGTATTTT. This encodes CASSPPTDTQYF.

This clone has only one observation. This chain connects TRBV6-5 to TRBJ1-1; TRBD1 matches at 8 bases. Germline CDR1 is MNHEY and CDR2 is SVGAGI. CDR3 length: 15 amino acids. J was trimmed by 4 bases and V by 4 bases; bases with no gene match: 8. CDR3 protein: CASSFGGQGVTEAFF. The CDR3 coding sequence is TGTGCCAGCAGTTTCGGAGGACAGGGAGTCACTGAAGCTTTCTTT.

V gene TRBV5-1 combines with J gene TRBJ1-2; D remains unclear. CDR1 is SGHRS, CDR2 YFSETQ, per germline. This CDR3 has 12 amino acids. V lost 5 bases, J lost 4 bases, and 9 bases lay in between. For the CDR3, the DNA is TGCGCCAGCAGTCCCGGGAGCTATGGCTACACCTTC. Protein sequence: CASSPGSYGYTF.

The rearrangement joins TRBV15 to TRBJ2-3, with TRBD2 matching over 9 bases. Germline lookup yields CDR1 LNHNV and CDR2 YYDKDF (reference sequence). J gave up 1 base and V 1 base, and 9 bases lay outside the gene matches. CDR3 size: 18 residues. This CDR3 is CATSRGGTSPGGTDTQYF. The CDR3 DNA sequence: TGTGCCACCAGCAGAGGGGGGACTAGCCCAGGAGGCACAGATACGCAGTATTTT.

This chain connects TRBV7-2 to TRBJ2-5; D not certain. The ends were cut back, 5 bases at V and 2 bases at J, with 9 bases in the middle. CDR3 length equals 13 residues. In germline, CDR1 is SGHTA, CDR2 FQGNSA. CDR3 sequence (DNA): TGTGCCAGCAGCCTAGGAAATCAAGAGACCCAGTACTTC. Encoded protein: CASSLGNQETQYF.

The CDR3 DNA follows: TGTGCCAGCAGCTTTTCTGTCTCCTACGAGCAGTACTTC. Its translation: CASSFSVSYEQYF. The V gene is TRBV5-8, the J gene TRBJ2-7; no definite D call. The CDR3 is made up of 13 amino acids. Trimming cost V 2 bases and J 0 bases, with 6 bases left between them. The germline gives CDR1 SGHTS, CDR2 YDEGEE.

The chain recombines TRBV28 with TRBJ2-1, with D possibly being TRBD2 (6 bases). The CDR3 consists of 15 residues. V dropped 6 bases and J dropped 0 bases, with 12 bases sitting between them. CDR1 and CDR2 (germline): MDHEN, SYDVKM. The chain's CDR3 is CASSLHGSSYNEQFF. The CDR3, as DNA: TGTGCCAGCAGCCTACACGGGAGCTCCTACAATGAGCAGTTCTTC.

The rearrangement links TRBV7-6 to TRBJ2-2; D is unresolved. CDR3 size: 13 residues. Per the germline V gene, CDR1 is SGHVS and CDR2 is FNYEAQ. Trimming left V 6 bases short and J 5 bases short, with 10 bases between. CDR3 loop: CASRSLQTGELFF. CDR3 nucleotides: TGTGCCAGCAGATCGCTTCAAACCGGGGAGCTGTTTTTT.

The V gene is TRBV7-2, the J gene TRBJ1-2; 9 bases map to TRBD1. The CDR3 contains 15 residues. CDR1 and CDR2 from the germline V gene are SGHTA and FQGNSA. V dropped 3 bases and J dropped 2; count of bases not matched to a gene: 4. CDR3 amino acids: CASSLNRGRNYGYTF. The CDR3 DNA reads TGTGCCAGCAGCTTGAACAGGGGGCGCAACTATGGCTACACCTTC.

The CDR3 loop is CASSLQGTGTDTQYF. In DNA, the CDR3 is TGCGCCAGCAGCTTACAGGGGACTGGCACAGATACGCAGTATTTT. This chain uses TRBV5-1 with TRBJ2-3, with D perhaps TRBD1 (7 bases). Deletions cut 2 bases from V and 1 base from J, with 11 bases between. Germline loops: CDR1 SGHRS, CDR2 YFSETQ. CDR3 length equals 15 residues.

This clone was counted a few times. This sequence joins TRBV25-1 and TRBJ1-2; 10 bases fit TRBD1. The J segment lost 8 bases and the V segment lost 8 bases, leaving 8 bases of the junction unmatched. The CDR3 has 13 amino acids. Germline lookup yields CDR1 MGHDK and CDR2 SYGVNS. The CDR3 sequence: CASGGQGYSGYTF. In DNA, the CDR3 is TGTGCCAGCGGGGGACAGGGGTATAGCGGCTACACCTTC.

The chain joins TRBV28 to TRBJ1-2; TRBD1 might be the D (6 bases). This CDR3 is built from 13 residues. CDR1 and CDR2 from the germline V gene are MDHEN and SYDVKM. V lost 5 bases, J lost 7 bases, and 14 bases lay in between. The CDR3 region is CASSTTGLPGYTF. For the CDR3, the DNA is TGTGCCAGCAGTACCACAGGGCTCCCTGGCTACACCTTC.

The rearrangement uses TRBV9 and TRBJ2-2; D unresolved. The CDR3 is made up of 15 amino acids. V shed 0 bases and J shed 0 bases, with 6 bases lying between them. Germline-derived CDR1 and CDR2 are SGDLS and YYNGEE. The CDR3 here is CASSVVDTNTGELFF. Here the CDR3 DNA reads TGTGCCAGCAGCGTAGTTGATACGAACACCGGGGAGCTGTTTTTT.

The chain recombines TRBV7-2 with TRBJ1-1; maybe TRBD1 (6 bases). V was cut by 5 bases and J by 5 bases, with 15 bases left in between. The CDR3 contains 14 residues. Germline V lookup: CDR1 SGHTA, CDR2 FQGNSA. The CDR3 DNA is TGTGCCAGCAGCCCGGGGACACCGAGGACTGAAGCTTTCTTT. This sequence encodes CASSPGTPRTEAFF.

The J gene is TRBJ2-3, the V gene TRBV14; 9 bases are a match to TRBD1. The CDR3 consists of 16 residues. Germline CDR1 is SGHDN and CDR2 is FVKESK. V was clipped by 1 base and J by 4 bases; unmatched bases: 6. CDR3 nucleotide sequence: TGTGCCAGCAGCCAAGGGGACAGGGTTCACGCAGATACGCAGTATTTT. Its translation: CASSQGDRVHADTQYF.

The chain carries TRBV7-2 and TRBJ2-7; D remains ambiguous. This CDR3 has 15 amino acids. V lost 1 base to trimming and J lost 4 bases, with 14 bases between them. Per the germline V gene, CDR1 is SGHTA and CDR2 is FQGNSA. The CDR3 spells CASSLEGQYLYEQYF. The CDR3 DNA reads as TGTGCCAGCAGCTTAGAAGGGCAGTACCTATACGAGCAGTACTTC.

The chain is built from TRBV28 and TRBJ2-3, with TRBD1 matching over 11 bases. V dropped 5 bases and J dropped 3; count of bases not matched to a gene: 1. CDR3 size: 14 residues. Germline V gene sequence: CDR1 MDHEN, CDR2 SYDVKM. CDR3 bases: TGTGCCAGCAGTGGGGACAGGGGGACAGATACGCAGTATTTT. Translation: CASSGDRGTDTQYF.